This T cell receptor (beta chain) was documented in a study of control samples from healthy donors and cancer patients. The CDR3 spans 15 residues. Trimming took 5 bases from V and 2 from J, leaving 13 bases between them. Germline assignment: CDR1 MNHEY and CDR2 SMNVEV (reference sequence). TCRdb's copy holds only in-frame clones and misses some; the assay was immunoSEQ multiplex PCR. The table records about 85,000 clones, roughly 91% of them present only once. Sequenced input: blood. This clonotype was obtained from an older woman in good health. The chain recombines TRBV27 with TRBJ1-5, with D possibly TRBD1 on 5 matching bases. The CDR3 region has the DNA TGTGCCAGCAGTCGGACTTCGGGGGGCAATCAGCCCCAGCATTTT. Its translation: CASSRTSGGNQPQHF.